This entry lists 29 T cell receptor beta chains sequenced from one sample in a study of tumor and adjacent non-tumor tissue in lung cancer. The template was RNA from unsorted bulk tissue. TCRbeta libraries were built with three rounds of nested PCR, modified from ARM-PCR. Each CDR3 protein gets one entry after TCRdb re-called the multiplex PCR reads with MiXCR. The table records some 100,000 distinct CDR3 sequences, about 75% of them present only once. Sequenced input: lung tumor tissue. These TCRs come from a woman aged 55-70 years with non-small cell lung cancer.

This clonotype appeared once. An end of the junction does not agree with germline; a read error may underlie this. V and J are TRBV4-3 and TRBJ1-1, with D perhaps matching TRBD1 (6 bases). Germline V gene data show CDR1 as LGHNA and CDR2 as YSLEER. This CDR3 has 16 amino acids. The CDR3 protein is CASSQEHYREDTKAFF. CDR3 coding DNA: TGCGCCAGCAGCCAAGAACACTACAGGGAGGACACTAAAGCTTTCTTT.

To note about this clonotype: A junction end diverges from the germline sequence, so it may reflect a read error. The V call is TRBV6-5, the J call TRBJ1-2; 8 nucleotides line up with TRBD1. CDR1 is MNHEY, CDR2 SVGAGI, per germline. The CDR3 totals 16 residues. CDR3 bases: TGTGACAGCAGTTCCACCGGACAGGGAGGGGACTATGACTACACCTTC. It is translated as CDSSSTGQGGDYDYTF.

This clonotype has just one count. One end of the junction varies from germline; a read error may be responsible. This rearrangement joins TRBV6-2 or TRBV6-3 to TRBJ2-2, with a tentative D call TRBD2 (5 bases). The CDR3 is 14 amino acids. CDR1 and CDR2 from the germline V gene are MNHEY and SVGEGT. For the CDR3, the DNA is TGTGCCAGCAGTCGAACTAGTTCAATCGGGGAGATGTTTTTT. As protein: CASSRTSSIGEMFF.

As concerns this clonotype: This clone may be a read error of a much larger clone one base away. The chain uses TRBV12-3 or TRBV12-4 and TRBJ1-1, with 11 nucleotides matching TRBD1. The CDR3 contains 17 residues. CDR3 in amino acids: CANSFPDLDRGRTEAFF. The CDR3 DNA follows: TGTGCCAACAGTTTTCCTGACTTGGACAGGGGGCGAACTGAAGCTTTCTTT.

A word on this clonotype: A junction boundary mismatches the germline segment, possibly from a read error. The chain recombines TRBV20-1 with TRBJ2-2; possibly TRBD2 for D (5 bases). CDR3 length: 12 amino acids. From germline, CDR1 is DFQATT and CDR2 SNEGSKA (reference sequence). The CDR3 nucleotides read TGCAGTGCTAGATCGAATACCGGGGAGCTGCTATTT. It is translated as CSARSNTGELLF.

Remarks on this clonotype: One end of the junction does not line up with germline, which may come from a read error. The rearrangement links TRBV6-1 to TRBJ1-3, with D unclear. Germline loops: CDR1 MNHNS, CDR2 SASEGT. CDR3 length: 15 amino acids. In DNA, the CDR3 is TGTGTCAGCAGTCGCGAACTAACTGGTGGAAACATCATATATTTT. Translated, it gives CVSSRELTGGNIIYF.

To note about this clonotype: The conserved phenylalanine or tryptophan is not found at the CDR3 terminus, so this likely reflects a read error. V gene TRBV4-1 combines with J gene TRBJ1-1; D is undetermined. The length of the CDR3 is 15 residues. Looked up from germline, CDR1 is MGHRA and CDR2 is YSYEKL. The CDR3 bases are TGCGTCAGCAGCCAAGATTTCGGCTGGGTTACTGAAGCTTTCTCT. It specifies CVSSQDFGWVTEAFS.

Concerning this clonotype: A much larger clone lies one base from this, so it may be a read error. The chain links TRBV29-1 to TRBJ1-1; 7 bases match TRBD1. Trimming removed 5 bases from V and 7 bases from J; junction bases left unmatched: 4. The germline gives CDR1 SQVTM, CDR2 ANQGSEA. CDR3 length equals 11 residues. In DNA, the CDR3 is TGCAGCGTTCAAGGGGGCTGTGAAGCTTTCTTT. This translates into CSVQGGCEAFF. The full variable domain, with the rest looked up from reference TRBV29-1 and TRBJ1-1, is SAVISQKPSRDICQRGTSLTIQCQVDSQVTMMFWYRQQPGQSLTLIATANQGSEATYESGFVIDKFPISRPNLTFSTLTVSNMSPEDSSIYLCSVQGGCEAFFGQGTRLTVV.

On this clonotype itself: One end of the junction does not line up with germline, which may come from a read error. The V gene is TRBV6-2 or TRBV6-3, the J gene TRBJ1-5; no reliable D call. This CDR3 contains 14 residues. Germline V gene sequence: CDR1 MNHEY, CDR2 SVGEGT. The CDR3 here is CASNLSSSSQPQNF. CDR3 nucleotide sequence: TGTGCCAGCAACCTCAGTTCTAGCAGTCAGCCCCAGAATTTT.

The chain uses TRBV10-3 and TRBJ1-4; perhaps TRBD1 as D (5 bases). The V end lost 10 bases, the J end lost 0 bases, and 15 bases lay between the germline ends. CDR3 length equals 15 residues. CDR1 is ENHRY and CDR2 is SYGVKD in the germline V gene. CDR3 bases: TGTGCCACTTCGAGCCGGGACGCAACTAATGAAAAACTGTTTTTT. Its protein is CATSSRDATNEKLFF.

The rearrangement uses TRBV30 and TRBJ1-5, with a tentative D call TRBD1 (6 bases). The CDR3 has 15 amino acids. V was trimmed by 1 base and J by 7 bases, leaving 17 bases between them. Germline-derived CDR1 and CDR2 are GTSNPN and SVGIG (reference sequence). CDR3 sequence (DNA): TGTGCCTGGAGTGCCGGAGGGGGGGGCGGGCAGCCCCAGCATTTT. It translates to CAWSAGGGGGQPQHF.

With respect to this clonotype: At one boundary the junction diverges from the germline segment, which might be a read error. The chain uses TRBV5-1 and TRBJ1-2, with 7 bases identical to TRBD1. Germline V lookup: CDR1 SGHRS, CDR2 YFSETQ. The CDR3 is 14 residues long. DNA of the CDR3: TGCGCCGGCAGCTTGGAGACAGGGATCAATGGCTACACCTTC. It yields the protein CAGSLETGINGYTF. The entire variable domain, with the rest obtained from reference TRBV5-1 and TRBJ1-2, is as follows: KAGVTQTPRYLIKTRGQQVTLSCSPISGHRSVSWYQQTPGQGLQFLFEYFSETQRNKGNFPGRFSGRQFSNSRSEMNVSTLELGDSALYLCAGSLETGINGYTFGSGTRLTVV.

Regarding this clonotype: Mismatch with germline at one junction end may stem from a read error. The genes are TRBV20-1 and TRBJ2-1; D might be TRBD1 or TRBD2, each matching 5 bases. CDR3 length: 13 amino acids. Germline CDR1 DFQATT, CDR2 SNEGSKA (reference sequence). This chain's CDR3 is CSDRRDQYNKQFF. CDR3 nucleotides: TGCAGCGATAGAAGGGACCAATACAATAAGCAGTTCTTC.

Details on this clonotype: The missing conserved phenylalanine or tryptophan at the end of this CDR3 makes a read error likely. It is unclear where the CDR3 begins or ends on the DNA, so no DNA is shown, and the CDR3 is as TCRdb lists it. The chain combines TRBV11-2 with TRBJ2-3. The CDR3 is 11 amino acids in total, end residues counted. Germline assignment: CDR1 SGHAT and CDR2 FQNNGV. The CDR3 here is CASTLTDTLYI.

Comment on this clonotype: One end of the junction fails to match germline, which may point to a read error. V gene TRBV6-2 or TRBV6-3 combines with J gene TRBJ2-2, with 8 positions matching TRBD1. CDR3 length: 15 amino acids. Germline CDR1 is MNHEY and CDR2 is SVGEGT. The CDR3 sequence: CANSSQGANTGEQFF. CDR3 sequence (DNA): TGTGCCAACAGTTCCCAGGGGGCTAACACCGGGGAGCAGTTTTTT.

This clonotype was seen a handful of times. The V call is TRBV11-3, the J call TRBJ2-2; possible D gene TRBD2, 5 bases. Trimming took off 9 bases at V and 5 bases at J, with 19 bases between the two ends. This CDR3 has 15 amino acids. Germline V lookup: CDR1 SGHNT, CDR2 YENEEA. The CDR3 here is CASSPGMGVTGELFF. The CDR3 DNA reads TGTGCCAGTAGTCCCGGGATGGGAGTAACCGGGGAGCTGTTTTTT.

A note on this clonotype: No conserved phenylalanine or tryptophan is present at the end of the CDR3, so a read error is the likely explanation. It is unclear where the CDR3 begins or ends on the DNA, so no DNA is shown, and the CDR3 is as TCRdb lists it. This CDR3 is CASSLELTSGSHNEKFS. This chain joins TRBV11-3 and TRBJ2-1; TRBD2 is taken as the D call from the table, unchecked against the DNA. The CDR3 adds up to 17 amino acids, both ends counted. Germline assignment: CDR1 SGHNT and CDR2 YENEEA.

This clonotype was counted ten times or more. This chain joins TRBV29-1 and TRBJ2-7, with TRBD1 as a possible D gene (5 bases). From germline, CDR1 is SQVTM and CDR2 ANQGSEA. This CDR3 contains 14 residues. V was trimmed by 3 bases and J by 3 bases, leaving 15 bases between them. DNA for the CDR3: TGCAGCGTTGATCTATCGGCAGGGAACTACGAGCAGTACTTC. Translating gives CSVDLSAGNYEQYF.

As concerns this clonotype: It is likely a read error, because the conserved phenylalanine at the end of the CDR3 is missing. This chain uses TRBV12-3 or TRBV12-4 with TRBJ1-2; D unclear. Trimming cost V 7 bases and J 2 bases, with 11 bases left between them. The CDR3 extends over 13 amino acids. The CDR3 DNA reads as TGTGCCAGCAATTTCAAGTCGAACTATGGCTACACCCTC. Its protein is CASNFKSNYGYTL.

The V gene is TRBV5-5, the J gene TRBJ1-1, with a weak D call TRBD1 (6 bases). Trimming stripped 4 bases from V and 1 base from J, with 23 bases between. This CDR3 region has 18 residues. The germline gives CDR1 SGHKS, CDR2 YYEKEE (reference sequence). For the CDR3, the DNA is TGTGCCAGCAGCGCCGGGACACCGCTCATAACGGGGAACACTGAAGCTTTCTTT. Translated: CASSAGTPLITGNTEAFF.

To note about this clonotype: A much larger clone is a single base away; this may be a read error. The genes are TRBV6-2 or TRBV6-3 and TRBJ1-2; TRBD1 agrees at 7 bases. This CDR3 region has 14 residues. Looked up from germline, CDR1 is MNHEY and CDR2 is SVGEGT. CDR3 sequence reads: CASKSPGQAYGFTF. In DNA form, the CDR3 reads TGTGCCAGCAAAAGCCCAGGACAGGCCTATGGCTTCACCTTC.

A note on this clonotype: A junction end diverges from the germline sequence, so it may reflect a read error. The rearrangement uses TRBV11-2 and TRBJ2-3; TRBD1 or TRBD2 may be the D gene (5 bases each). Germline V gene sequence: CDR1 SGHAT, CDR2 FQNNGV. The CDR3 is 15 residues long. The CDR3 sequence: CASNLDARGADTRYF. In nucleotides, the CDR3 is TGTGCCAGCAACTTAGACGCCCGGGGCGCAGATACGCGGTATTTT.

As regards this clonotype: A read error is possible here, since a much larger clone lies one base away. The J gene is TRBJ2-1, the V gene TRBV10-3; no clear D. Germline V CDR1 and CDR2: ENHRY, SYGVKD. Trimming took 4 bases from V and 6 from J, leaving 7 bases between them. There are 12 residues in the CDR3. The DNA of the CDR3 is TGTGCCATCAGTGGGTCTGGCAATGAGCAGTTCTTC. Protein sequence: CAISGSGNEQFF.

Concerning this clonotype itself: The junction and the germline gene differ at one end; a read error may be behind it. The chain has TRBV29-1 and TRBJ2-7; D unclear. Germline values: CDR1 SQVTM, CDR2 ANQGSEA. The CDR3 loop spans 15 amino acids. DNA for the CDR3: TGCAGCGTTGCGGGTTCAATTACGGGCTCCTATGTGCAGTATTTC. Translating it yields CSVAGSITGSYVQYF.

The chain carries TRBV28 and TRBJ1-2; a possible D gene is TRBD1 (6 bases). Trimming removed 7 bases at V and 7 bases at J, with 16 bases between. CDR3 size: 13 residues. Looked up from germline, CDR1 is MDHEN and CDR2 is SYDVKM. CDR3 sequence: CASTLGTGSGYTF. CDR3 bases: TGTGCCAGCACCTTAGGCACAGGGAGTGGCTACACCTTC.

Concerning this clonotype itself: A much larger clone is a single base away; this may be a read error. Since the CDR3 does not end with the conserved phenylalanine or tryptophan, this likely comes from a read error. This rearrangement joins TRBV20-1 to TRBJ2-5; no firm D call. The V end lost 2 bases, the J end lost 4 bases, and 11 bases lay between the germline ends. Germline V gene sequence: CDR1 DFQATT, CDR2 SNEGSKA (reference sequence). The CDR3 has 13 amino acids. In DNA form, the CDR3 reads TGCAGTGCTAGATTTGGGTATCGAGAGACCCAGTACGTC. The encoded protein is CSARFGYRETQYV.

This clonotype was recorded a few times. Just one base apart from a much larger clone, this may be a read error. The chain links TRBV5-1 to TRBJ2-3; 9 bases line up with TRBD2. This CDR3 region has 17 residues. The V gene's germline CDR1 is SGHRS and CDR2 YFSETQ. The CDR3 DNA sequence: TGCGCCGGCAGCTGGCCCGTTCTAGCGGGGTCCACAGATACGCAGTATTTT. Translated, it gives CAGSWPVLAGSTDTQYF.

The chain uses TRBV6-2 or TRBV6-3 and TRBJ1-2, with 7 bases lining up with TRBD1. Germline assignment: CDR1 MNHEY and CDR2 SVGEGT. V gave up 5 bases and J gave up 12 bases; unmatched junction bases: 15. CDR3 length: 14 residues. CDR3 protein: CASSETQGYYGHTF. The CDR3 coding sequence is TGTGCCAGCAGTGAAACACAGGGGTACTATGGTCACACCTTC.

As for this clonotype: A much more abundant neighbour one base away suggests this may be a read error. V gene TRBV6-1 combines with J gene TRBJ2-7; 10 bases match TRBD1. CDR1 and CDR2 from the germline V gene are MNHNS and SASEGT. The V segment lost 6 bases and the J segment 4 bases; nucleotides outside the gene matches: 6. CDR3 length: 14 residues. The CDR3 loop reads CASRGTGDSYEQYF. CDR3 nucleotides: TGTGCCAGCAGAGGGACAGGGGACTCTTACGAGCAGTACTTC.